This TCR beta chain was recorded in a study of regulatory T cells in long-lasting Graves disease. Study-wide results and caveats: Under persistent disease, TRBV28, TRBJ1-2 and TRBJ2-5 were used preferentially.

Time point defined: newly diagnosed GD, antithyroid drugs for less than 3 months. From PBMCs, RNA was extracted and then used to make the TCR library. The CDR3 runs to 15 residues. Germline V CDR1 and CDR2: SGHVS, FQNEAQ. The V end was cut by 5 bases, the J end by 0 bases, with 14 bases between. This clonotype was detected many times. Antigen specificity is unknown. In building TCR beta libraries, iRepertoire HTBI primers were used together with Arm-PCR of CDR3 regions. TCRdb fed the multiplex PCR reads into MiXCR, producing one record per CDR3 protein. The sample lists under 300,000 distinct CDR3 sequences; approximately 20% were seen once. In addition, the sample was reused for a study of T cells in Graves' hyperthyroidism and ophthalmopathy. That report adds: RT-PCR in the first round (using the HTBI primer set) targeted the TCR CDR3.

This receptor was taken from a young woman with Graves disease. The chain recombines TRBV7-8 with TRBJ2-7, with a weak D call TRBD2 (5 bases). Sequencing was performed on peripheral blood mononuclear cells (PBMCs), taken at new diagnosis, from a patient treated with antithyroid drugs. CDR3 in amino acids: CASSQPGLSSYEQYF. In DNA, the CDR3 is TGTGCCAGCAGCCAACCTGGACTTAGCTCCTACGAGCAGTACTTC.